The clone carrying this T cell receptor (beta chain) occurred many times. Its antigen remains unidentified. Germline-derived CDR1 and CDR2 are SGHRS and YFSETQ. V gave up 4 bases and J gave up 0 bases, with 13 bases separating them. This CDR3 has 15 amino acids. The source of the sample is a study of regulatory T cells in long-lasting Graves disease. Findings and caveats of the study: Persistent patients shared more public clonotypes (under 3,000) than newly diagnosed patients (966). Repertoires from persistent disease leaned toward TRBV28, TRBJ1-2 and TRBJ2-5.

Time point defined: newly diagnosed GD, antithyroid drugs for less than 3 months. TCR sequences were obtained from RNA taken from PBMCs. Arm-PCR with iRepertoire HTBI primers amplified the CDR3 regions for these TCR beta libraries. TCRdb called the multiplex PCR reads again in MiXCR, with one record for every CDR3 protein. This sample has roughly 500,000 distinct CDR3 sequences, with roughly 13% found just once. The same sample was also studied in work on T cells in Graves' hyperthyroidism and ophthalmopathy. That investigation notes: Onset of ophthalmopathy came a median approximately 6 months after the model predicted it.

The gene calls are TRBV5-1 and TRBJ1-2; possibly TRBD1 for D (5 bases). The sequencing here drew on peripheral blood mononuclear cells (PBMCs), taken at new diagnosis, from a patient treated with antithyroid drugs. The source of this sequence is a man aged 30 to 45 with Graves disease. The CDR3 nucleotides read TGCGCCAGCAGCGTCCAGGGTTCAGCTAACTATGGCTACACCTTC. Translated, it gives CASSVQGSANYGYTF.